Below are 3 T cell receptor beta chains sequenced from a single sample in a study of shared clonotypes between healthy human individuals. Data came from immunoSEQ multiplex PCR; TCRdb stores just in-frame clones and leaves some out. The table records roughly 2,300,000 clones, just under 95% of them present only once. The source material was naive CD4+ T cells from PBMCs. Subset noted: CD45RA+ positively selected. Receptors originate from a man aged 18-30 years in good health. Some clones in this sample may be carry-over from other donors' samples.

The chain combines TRBV5-4 with TRBJ2-3; no definite D call. This CDR3 spans 16 amino acids. The germline V and J ends were trimmed by 6 bases and 1 base, with 18 bases remaining between them. Germline V CDR1 and CDR2: SGHNT, YYREEE (reference sequence). In DNA form, the CDR3 reads TGTGCCAGCAAAGACCGAAAAGCGAGGCGCACAGATACGCAGTATTTT. It yields the protein CASKDRKARRTDTQYF.

The V call is TRBV4-1, the J call TRBJ1-2; D unclear. Germline V gene sequence: CDR1 MGHRA, CDR2 YSYEKL. The CDR3 runs 15 residues. The germline V and J ends were trimmed by 0 bases and 6 bases, with 14 bases remaining between them. CDR3 in DNA: TGCGCCAGCAGCCAAGAGAGGGAGGAGAGGGATGGCTACACCTTC. It translates to CASSQEREERDGYTF.

The gene calls are TRBV19 and TRBJ2-4; either TRBD1 or TRBD2 may supply D (6 bases each). Trimming left V 3 bases short and J 8 bases short, with 20 bases between. Germline values: CDR1 LNHDA, CDR2 SQIVND (reference sequence). There are 16 residues in the CDR3. The CDR3 spells CASSIPGRGVADIQYF. The CDR3 DNA follows: TGTGCCAGTAGTATCCCCGGCAGGGGAGTAGCGGACATTCAGTACTTC.